This TCR beta chain was profiled in a study of blood T cells in healthy people across ages. Points from the study as a whole: When one million T cells were used, diversity estimates were thought to be underestimates.

Primers used in a second PCR of roughly 6 to 12 cycles were a sample-barcoded 5' primer and a J-beta primer mix. Each CDR3 protein gets one entry after TCRdb re-called the 5' RACE reads with MiXCR. The profile shows 600,000 to 800,000 distinct CDR3 sequences, 20% to 25% of them singletons. This clonotype was found a few times. Antigen: not known. The CDR3 runs 14 residues. Germline V gives CDR1 LNHDA, CDR2 SQIVND (reference sequence). After removal of 6 bases from V and 6 bases from J, the junction contained 9 bases not matched to a gene. The rearrangement uses TRBV19 and TRBJ1-2; 8 bases are a match to TRBD1. Input material: blood. The receptor's source is a man aged 70-80 years in good health. CDR3 coding DNA: TGTGCCAGTAGAACGGGACAGGAGCGTGATGGCTACACCTTC. It specifies CASRTGQERDGYTF. The whole variable domain, remainder taken from reference TRBV19 and TRBJ1-2, is DGGITQSPKYLFRKEGQNVTLSCEQNLNHDAMYWYRQDPGQGLRLIYYSQIVNDFQKGDIAEGYSVSREKKESFPLTVTSAQKNPTAFYLCASRTGQERDGYTFGSGTRLTVV.